The clone carrying this T cell receptor (beta chain) was detected many times. This entry belongs to a study of blood T cell repertoires in COVID-19. Study-wide background: The origin of the acute and convalescent COVID-19 samples was the United States, Italy and Spain.

V gave up 3 bases and J gave up 6 bases; unmatched junction bases: 5. The CDR3 is made up of 15 amino acids. In germline, CDR1 is LNHNV, CDR2 YYDKDF (reference sequence). The study assigned cohorts using participant-reported clinical history. Resolution of symptoms, clearance, or two negative PCRs was present in recovered Cohort 3 donors. How the authors handled the data: Scientists estimated how many nucleated cells there were by amplifying reference gene primers. Some clones are missing from TCRdb's copy, which holds only in-frame ones; the method was immunoSEQ multiplex PCR. Clone size and V and J calls were adopted from that table, with D and trimming inferred from the DNA. The sample gives some 300,000 clones, around 91% of which show up once; over 9% is in the top ten.

This receptor was taken from a woman in her 40s who had recovered from COVID-19. This chain joins TRBV15 and TRBJ1-4, with 9 nucleotides matching TRBD1. Sequencing input: PBMCs or T cells enriched from blood (not recorded which). The CDR3 protein is CATSSGQGTDEKLFF. The CDR3 bases are TGTGCCACCAGCAGTGGACAGGGGACAGATGAAAAACTGTTTTTT.